Reported below is one T cell receptor beta chain. The sample belongs to a study of shared clonotypes between healthy human individuals. Study information: Every donor yielded three CD4 naive, three CD4 memory, two CD8 naive and one CD8 memory plate.

The CDR3 contains 17 residues. Trimming at V came to 0 bases and at J to 0 bases, leaving 6 bases not matched to a gene. Germline V gene lookup returns CDR1 SGHDT and CDR2 YYEEEE. The table came from immunoSEQ multiplex PCR; TCRdb's copy has only in-frame clones and leaves some out. The sample records about 580,000 clones, 95% to 98% being singletons. CD45RO-negative CD8 cells positively selected for CCR7 made up the naive population, which excluded terminally differentiated effector memory CD45RA+ cells. All of the donors resided in Nashville, Tennessee, and each was a Caucasian adult. This clonotype originated in a man in his thirties or forties in good health. The V gene is TRBV5-6, the J gene TRBJ2-7, with TRBD2 identical over 10 bases. The sample was naive CD8+ T cells sorted from blood. CDR3 sequence reads: CASSLGPSGSDSYEQYF. CDR3 bases: TGTGCCAGCAGCTTGGGTCCTAGCGGGAGCGACTCCTACGAGCAGTACTTC. The variable domain in full, completed from reference TRBV5-6 and TRBJ2-7, reads DAGVTQSPTHLIKTRGQQVTLRCSPKSGHDTVSWYQQALGQGPQFIFQYYEEEERQRGNFPDRFSGHQFPNYSSELNVNALLLGDSALYLCASSLGPSGSDSYEQYFGPGTRLTVT.